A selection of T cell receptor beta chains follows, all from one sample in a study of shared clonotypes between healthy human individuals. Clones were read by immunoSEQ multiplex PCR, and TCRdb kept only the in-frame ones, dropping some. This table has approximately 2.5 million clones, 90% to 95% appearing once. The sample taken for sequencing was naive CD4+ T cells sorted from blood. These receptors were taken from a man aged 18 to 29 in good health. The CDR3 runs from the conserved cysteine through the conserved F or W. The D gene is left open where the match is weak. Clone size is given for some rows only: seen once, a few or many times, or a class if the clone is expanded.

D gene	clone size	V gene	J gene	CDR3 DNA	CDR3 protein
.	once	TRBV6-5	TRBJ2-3	TGTGCCAGCAGTCCCCTCCCCCCAGGGTCAGATACGCAGTATTTT	CASSPLPPGSDTQYF
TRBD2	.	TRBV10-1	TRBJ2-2	TGCGCCAGCAGTGAGACTAGCGGGAACACCGGGGAGCTGTTTTTT	CASSETSGNTGELFF
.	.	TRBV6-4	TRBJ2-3	TGTGCCAGCAGTAACGGGGGATTTACAGATACGCAGTATTTT	CASSNGGFTDTQYF
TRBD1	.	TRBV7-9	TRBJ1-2	TGTGCCAGCAGCCCGACAGGGCTTTGGGGCTACACCTTC	CASSPTGLWGYTF
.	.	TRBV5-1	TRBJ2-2	TGCGCCAGCAGCCGACTTGACAGGAACACCGGGGAGCTGTTTTTT	CASSRLDRNTGELFF
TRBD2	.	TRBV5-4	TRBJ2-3	TGTGCCAGCAGCCCCAGCGGGGGACGCACAGATACGCAGTATTTT	CASSPSGGRTDTQYF
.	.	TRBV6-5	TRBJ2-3	TGTGCCAGCAGGAGGGGCACAGATACGCAGTATTTT	CASRRGTDTQYF
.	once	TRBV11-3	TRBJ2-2	TGTGCCAGCAGCCAAGGGGTGGCCGGGGAGCTGTTTTTT	CASSQGVAGELFF
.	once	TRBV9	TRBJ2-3	TGTGCCAGCAGCGCGAGGGACAGGCCGGGGGGTACGCAGTATTTT	CASSARDRPGGTQYF
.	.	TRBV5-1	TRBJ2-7	TGCGCCAGCAGCTCCCCAGGGTCAGGGTACGAGCAGTACTTC	CASSSPGSGYEQYF
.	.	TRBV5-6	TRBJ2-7	TGTGCCAGCAGCTATGGGACAATAAGCTCCTACGAGCAGTACTTC	CASSYGTISSYEQYF
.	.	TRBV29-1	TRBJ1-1	TGCAGCGCGGCCCCGGACACTAGGAACACTGAAGCTTTCTTT	CSAAPDTRNTEAFF
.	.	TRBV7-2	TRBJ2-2	TGTGCCAGCAGACTGAACACCGGGGAGCTGTTTTTT	CASRLNTGELFF
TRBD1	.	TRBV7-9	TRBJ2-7	TGTGCCAGCAGCTTGGCGACAGGGGCCACCTACGAGCAGTACTTC	CASSLATGATYEQYF
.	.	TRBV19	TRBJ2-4	TGTGCCAGTAGTGGAAGACCAAGAAACATTCAGTACTTC	CASSGRPRNIQYF
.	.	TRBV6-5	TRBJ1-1	TGTGCCAGCAGTCGACAGAAAGGGCGAGCTTTCTTT	CASSRQKGRAFF
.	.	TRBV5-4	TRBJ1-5	TGTGCCAGCAGCGGCCGGGAAAAACGCTGCCTTTTGAATAGCAATCAGCCCCAGCATTTT	CASSGREKRCLLNSNQPQHF
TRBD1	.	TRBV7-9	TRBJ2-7	TGTGCCAGCAGCGGGACAGGGAATCGGCAGTACTTC	CASSGTGNRQYF
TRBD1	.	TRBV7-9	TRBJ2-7	TGTGCCAGCAGCAGATTGGGACAGGGTTCCTACGAGCAGTACTTC	CASSRLGQGSYEQYF
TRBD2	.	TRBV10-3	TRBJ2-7	TGTGCCATCACCGCGGGACTAGCGGGATACGAGCAGTACTTC	CAITAGLAGYEQYF
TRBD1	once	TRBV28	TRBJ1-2	TGTGCCAGCAGTGGGACAGCCTGGGGCTACACCTTC	CASSGTAWGYTF
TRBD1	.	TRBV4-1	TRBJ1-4	TGCGCCAGCAGCCGTCCCTTCGAGCAGGGGGGGGATGAAAAACTGTTTTTT	CASSRPFEQGGDEKLFF
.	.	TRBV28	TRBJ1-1	TGTGCCAGCAGTTCCTGGACGGAGGGCACTGAAGCTTTCTTT	CASSSWTEGTEAFF
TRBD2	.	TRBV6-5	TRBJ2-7	TGTGCCAGCAGCCGGGGACTAGCGGGGTACGAGCAGTACTTC	CASSRGLAGYEQYF
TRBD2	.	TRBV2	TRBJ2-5	TGTGCCAGCAGTGGACTAGCGGGAGGGCCGGTCGTAGGGGAGACCCAGTACTTC	CASSGLAGGPVVGETQYF
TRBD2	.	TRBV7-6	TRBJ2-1	TGTGCCAGCAGACCAACCTTGCGGGGGGACTACAATGAGCAGTTCTTC	CASRPTLRGDYNEQFF